Shown below are 27 T cell receptor beta chains from a single sample sequenced in a study of blood T cells in healthy people across ages. A J-beta primer mix and a sample-barcoded 5' primer were used in a second PCR of about 7 to 11 cycles. TCRdb used MiXCR to reprocess the 5' RACE reads, holding one entry per CDR3 protein. The table has 1.5 million or so distinct CDR3 sequences, roughly 40% seen once. Sequenced input: blood. Receptors were obtained from a woman under 30 in good health.

The J gene is TRBJ1-2, the V gene TRBV7-9; a possible D gene is TRBD1 (5 bases). CDR1 SEHNR and CDR2 FQNEAQ come from the germline V gene (reference sequence). This CDR3 has 15 amino acids. Between the trimmed V and J ends, which lost 1 base and 4 bases, there was a span of 13 bases. This CDR3 is CASSLDSPGGYGYTF. CDR3 bases: TGTGCCAGCAGCTTAGATTCACCGGGGGGCTATGGCTACACCTTC. Together with reference TRBV7-9 and TRBJ1-2, the CDR3 gives the full variable domain: DTGVSQNPRHKITKRGQNVTFRCDPISEHNRLYWYRQTLGQGPEFLTYFQNEAQLEKSRLLSDRFSAERPKGSFSTLEIQRTEQGDSAMYLCASSLDSPGGYGYTFGSGTRLTVV.

This chain joins TRBV20-1 and TRBJ1-2; D remains unclear. CDR1 and CDR2 from the germline V gene are DFQATT and SNEGSKA (reference sequence). The ends were cut back, 1 base at V and 2 bases at J, with 17 bases in the middle. The CDR3 extends over 16 amino acids. CDR3 sequence reads: CSARGVQVGSNYGYTF. In DNA, the CDR3 is TGCAGTGCTAGAGGGGTCCAGGTGGGATCAAACTATGGCTACACCTTC.

The rearrangement uses TRBV21-1 and TRBJ2-7. Matching the DNA end better, TRBJ2-5 makes the J call doubtful. TRBV21-1 is termed a pseudogene. This CDR3 spans 15 amino acids. The CDR3 region is CASSKKERQEETQYF. CDR3 bases: TGTGCCAGCAGCAAAAAGGAGAGACAAGAAGAGACCCAGTACTTC.

There are a few counts of this clonotype. DNA of the CDR3: TGTGCCAGCAGCCGGCCCCTGCCCGGTGGCTACACCTTC. Protein sequence: CASSRPLPGGYTF. The V gene is TRBV2, the J gene TRBJ1-2; no firm D call. This CDR3 has 13 residues. Germline V gene lookup returns CDR1 SNHLY and CDR2 FYNNEI. Trimming stripped 6 bases from V and 7 bases from J, with 15 bases between.

This clonotype was counted at least ten times. V and J are TRBV4-1 and TRBJ1-4; no reliable D call. The CDR3 runs to 13 residues. Trimming cost V 3 bases and J 6 bases, with 8 bases left between them. Germline lookup yields CDR1 MGHRA and CDR2 YSYEKL. CDR3 sequence: CASSHSADEKLFF. CDR3 DNA sequence: TGCGCCAGCAGCCATTCCGCGGATGAAAAACTGTTTTTT.

This clonotype came up a few times. The gene calls are TRBV25-1 and TRBJ1-4; D is undetermined. V lost 2 bases and J 4 bases, leaving 17 bases between the germline ends. In germline, CDR1 is MGHDK, CDR2 SYGVNS. CDR3 length: 17 amino acids. CDR3 protein: CASSEGRPRPLNEKLFF. CDR3 DNA: TGTGCCAGCAGTGAAGGGCGGCCCCGACCCCTTAATGAAAAACTGTTTTTT.

This chain connects TRBV7-9 to TRBJ1-3; 9 positions agree with TRBD1. Germline V lookup: CDR1 SEHNR, CDR2 FQNEAQ (reference sequence). V lost 5 bases and J lost 5; bases outside the gene matches: 13. CDR3 length: 17 amino acids. CDR3 bases: TGTGCCAGCAGCCTCTCTCCTCCGGGACAGGGTAGAAACACCATATATTTT. This sequence encodes CASSLSPPGQGRNTIYF.

The rearrangement joins TRBV27 to TRBJ1-2, with TRBD1 matching over 9 bases. The CDR3 spans 13 residues. The germline CDR1 and CDR2 sequences are MNHEY and SMNVEV (reference sequence). After removal of 5 bases from V and 8 bases from J, the junction contained 6 bases not matched to a gene. This CDR3 is CASSTTGGDGYTF. CDR3 sequence (DNA): TGTGCCAGCAGTACGACAGGGGGAGACGGCTACACCTTC.

In its sample, this clonotype was seen a few times. The chain uses TRBV14 and TRBJ2-1; 10 bases are a match to TRBD2. The J segment lost 8 bases and the V segment lost 6 bases, leaving 13 bases of the junction unmatched. The CDR3 totals 16 residues. Germline V gene data show CDR1 as SGHDN and CDR2 as FVKESK. CDR3 protein: CASSQRLAGVFDEQFF. Written as DNA, the CDR3 is TGTGCCAGCAGTCAAAGGCTAGCGGGAGTGTTTGATGAGCAGTTCTTC.

About this clonotype itself: At one end the junction does not follow the germline gene, possibly because of a read error. This chain uses TRBV12-3 or TRBV12-4 with TRBJ2-4; no reliable D call. This CDR3 contains 15 residues. CDR3 amino acids: CASSPYEEVKHIQYF. The CDR3 coding sequence is TGTGCCAGCAGTCCCTACGAGGAAGTCAAACACATTCAGTACTTC.

The chain uses TRBV28 and TRBJ2-1; TRBD1 is a possible D gene (6 bases). Germline values: CDR1 MDHEN, CDR2 SYDVKM. Trimming left V 7 bases short and J 15 bases short, with 16 bases between. The CDR3 is 11 amino acids. This chain's CDR3 is CASTPGQGRFF. The CDR3 nucleotides read TGTGCCAGCACCCCAGGGCAGGGGCGGTTCTTC.

The chain joins TRBV27 to TRBJ1-2; no clear D. V lost 4 bases and J 0 bases, leaving 12 bases between the germline ends. Germline values: CDR1 MNHEY, CDR2 SMNVEV (reference sequence). The CDR3 loop spans 15 amino acids. The CDR3 region is CASSYLPPANYGYTF. The DNA of the CDR3 is TGTGCCAGCAGTTATCTCCCGCCAGCTAACTATGGCTACACCTTC.

The V gene is TRBV5-1, the J gene TRBJ1-2, with a tentative D call TRBD1 (5 bases). Trimming took off 4 bases at V and 4 bases at J, with 23 bases between the two ends. The CDR3 has 17 residues. Germline values: CDR1 SGHRS, CDR2 YFSETQ. The CDR3, as DNA: TGCGCCAGCAGCCGGAGGACATCAGACATAACGTCCTATGGCTACACCTTC. Protein product: CASSRRTSDITSYGYTF.

The chain links TRBV7-9 to TRBJ1-2; maybe TRBD1 (5 bases). The CDR3 covers 14 residues. The V end was cut by 1 base, the J end by 4 bases, with 10 bases between. Germline V gene lookup returns CDR1 SEHNR and CDR2 FQNEAQ (reference sequence). The DNA of the CDR3 is TGTGCCAGCAGCTTAGGGGGACGGATCTATGGCTACACCTTC. Translating it yields CASSLGGRIYGYTF.

This CDR3 is CASSLTAPTDTQYF. DNA of the CDR3: TGTGCCAGCAGCCTTACGGCCCCCACAGATACGCAGTATTTT. V gene TRBV28 combines with J gene TRBJ2-3; D is undetermined. The CDR3 has 14 residues. V dropped 6 bases and J dropped 2 bases, with 12 bases sitting between them. The germline CDR1 and CDR2 sequences are MDHEN and SYDVKM.

This clonotype was found many times. The chain recombines TRBV10-3 with TRBJ2-7, with D possibly being TRBD1 (5 bases). Between the trimmed V and J ends, which lost 0 bases and 1 base, there was a span of 7 bases. CDR1 ENHRY and CDR2 SYGVKD come from the germline V gene. CDR3 length equals 14 residues. This chain's CDR3 is CAISESAGSYEQYF. CDR3 bases: TGTGCCATCAGTGAGTCGGCAGGGTCCTACGAGCAGTACTTC.

In DNA form, the CDR3 reads TGTGCCAGCAGCTTAATTACAGGGGAAAACATTCAGTACTTC. Its protein product is CASSLITGENIQYF. The chain employs TRBV7-6 and TRBJ2-4; 7 bases are a match to TRBD1. Looked up from germline, CDR1 is SGHVS and CDR2 is FNYEAQ. The CDR3 sequence is 14 residues long. Trimming took 2 bases from V and 5 from J; bases not matched to a gene: 3.

The V gene is TRBV30, the J gene TRBJ2-7; 9 bases match TRBD1. In germline, CDR1 is GTSNPN, CDR2 SVGIG (reference sequence). CDR3 length equals 14 residues. J lost 1 base, V lost 8 bases, and 9 bases had no gene match. In DNA form, the CDR3 reads TGTGCCGGCACTCGGGACAGGGCGTCCTACGAGCAGTACTTC. Its protein product is CAGTRDRASYEQYF. The whole variable domain, filled in from reference TRBV30 and TRBJ2-7, reads SQTIHQWPATLVQPVGSPLSLECTVEGTSNPNLYWYRQAAGRGLQLLFYSVGIGQISSEVPQNLSASRPQDRQFILSSKKLLLSDSGFYLCAGTRDRASYEQYFGPGTRLTVT.

This clonotype showed up many times. The chain carries TRBV29-1 and TRBJ1-2; D is unresolved. The CDR3 has 12 amino acids. V dropped 2 bases and J dropped 4 bases, with 8 bases sitting between them. CDR1 SQVTM and CDR2 ANQGSEA come from the germline V gene. The DNA for the CDR3 is TGCAGCGTTGAAACTGGGGTCTATGGCTACACCTTC. Protein: CSVETGVYGYTF.

This chain links TRBV29-1 with TRBJ2-7, with D hard to call. Germline values: CDR1 SQVTM, CDR2 ANQGSEA. Trimming took 7 bases from V and 0 from J, leaving 13 bases between them. The CDR3 is made up of 13 amino acids. CDR3 coding DNA: TGCAGCGCCAAGGTCCTCGACTCCTACGAGCAGTACTTC. As protein: CSAKVLDSYEQYF.

V is TRBV12-3 or TRBV12-4 and J is TRBJ1-5; tentative D call: TRBD1 (6 bases). V gave up 1 base and J gave up 1 base, with 14 bases separating them. The CDR3 is made up of 17 amino acids. The CDR3 loop is CASSLEAWGQSNQPQHF. In DNA form, the CDR3 reads TGTGCCAGCAGTTTAGAGGCATGGGGGCAGAGCAATCAGCCCCAGCATTTT.

The chain carries TRBV9 and TRBJ2-1, with a weak D call TRBD2 (6 bases). With 3 bases removed from V and 8 bases from J, the gap between germline ends came to 15 bases. The germline V gene has CDR1 SGDLS and CDR2 YYNGEE. The CDR3 sequence is 14 residues long. The chain's CDR3 is CASSDLVGSHEQFF. The CDR3 DNA reads TGTGCCAGCAGCGATCTAGTCGGGAGCCATGAGCAGTTCTTC. The full variable domain, with the rest looked up from reference TRBV9 and TRBJ2-1, is DSGVTQTPKHLITATGQRVTLRCSPRSGDLSVYWYQQSLDQGLQFLIQYYNGEERAKGNILERFSAQQFPDLHSELNLSSLELGDSALYFCASSDLVGSHEQFFGPGTRLTVL.

This clonotype was detected ten times or more. The J gene is TRBJ1-2, the V gene TRBV5-1; D unclear. V lost 4 bases, J lost 2 bases, and 3 bases lay in between. The CDR3 covers 11 residues. Germline V CDR1 and CDR2: SGHRS, YFSETQ. The CDR3 DNA reads TGCGCCAGCAGCGACAACTATGGCTACACCTTC. It encodes CASSDNYGYTF.

This clonotype showed up just a few times. The chain carries TRBV20-1 and TRBJ2-3; 10 nucleotides agree with TRBD2. The CDR3 length is 17 residues. V trimming: 5 bases; J trimming: 4 bases; junction bases outside the gene matches: 15. From germline, CDR1 is DFQATT and CDR2 SNEGSKA (reference sequence). CDR3 amino acids: CSASQILAGQPADTQYF. DNA for the CDR3: TGCAGTGCTTCTCAAATACTAGCGGGACAACCCGCAGATACGCAGTATTTT.

This clonotype was counted only a few times. The rearrangement uses TRBV7-9 and TRBJ2-7; a possible D gene is TRBD1 (5 bases). This CDR3 comprises 15 residues. Germline loops: CDR1 SEHNR, CDR2 FQNEAQ (reference sequence). The V gene lost 4 bases and the J gene lost 5 bases, with 18 bases spanning the gap. CDR3 region: CASSSTDRPKNEQYF. For the CDR3, the DNA is TGTGCCAGCAGCTCGACTGACAGACCTAAGAACGAGCAGTACTTC.

This chain joins TRBV20-1 and TRBJ2-3, with 7 bases aligning to TRBD2. CDR3 length equals 17 residues. Per germline, CDR1 DFQATT and CDR2 SNEGSKA (reference sequence). V lost 2 bases and J lost 1; bases outside the gene matches: 12. DNA of the CDR3: TGCAGTGCTAGATCCGTAAGGGAGGGAGGAGGCACAGATACGCAGTATTTT. Its translation is CSARSVREGGGTDTQYF.

A few counts support this clonotype. V gene TRBV20-1 combines with J gene TRBJ2-7; 7 bases map to TRBD2. CDR3 size: 17 residues. Per germline, CDR1 DFQATT and CDR2 SNEGSKA (reference sequence). Trimming cost V 0 bases and J 3 bases; bases outside gene matches: 14. The CDR3 DNA is TGCAGTGCTAGAGATCCCTACCGGGACTATAACTACTACGAGCAGTACTTC. Protein: CSARDPYRDYNYYEQYF.